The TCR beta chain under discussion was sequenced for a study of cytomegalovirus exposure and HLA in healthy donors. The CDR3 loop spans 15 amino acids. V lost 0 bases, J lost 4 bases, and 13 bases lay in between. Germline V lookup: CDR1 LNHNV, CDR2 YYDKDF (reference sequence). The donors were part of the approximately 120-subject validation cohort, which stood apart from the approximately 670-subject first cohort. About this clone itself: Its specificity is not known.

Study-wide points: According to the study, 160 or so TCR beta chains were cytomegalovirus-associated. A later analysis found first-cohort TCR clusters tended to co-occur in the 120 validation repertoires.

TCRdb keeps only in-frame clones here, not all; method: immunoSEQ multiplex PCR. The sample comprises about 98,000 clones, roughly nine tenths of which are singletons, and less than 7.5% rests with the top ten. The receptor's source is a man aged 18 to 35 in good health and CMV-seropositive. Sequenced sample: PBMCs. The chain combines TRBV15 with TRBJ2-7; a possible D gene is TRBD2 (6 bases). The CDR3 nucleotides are TGTGCCACCAGCAGAGATTCCCTACTAGCTTACGAGCAGTACTTC. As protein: CATSRDSLLAYEQYF.